This TCR beta chain was sequenced during a study of blood T cell repertoires in COVID-19. Study-wide context: The analysed material was cDNA or gDNA that came from T cells, B-cell-depleted T cells, or PBMCs.

Assay: immunoSEQ multiplex PCR; the TCRdb copy retains only in-frame clones and omits some. The sample holds about 70,000 clones, more than 70% seen once. V shed 0 bases and J 4 bases; nucleotides not matched to a gene: 5. The germline gives CDR1 LNHDA, CDR2 SQIVND (reference sequence). The CDR3 loop spans 15 amino acids. The source of this sequence is a human donor in a cohort sampled during active COVID-19. The V and J genes are TRBV19 and TRBJ1-2; 7 nucleotides agree with TRBD1. The sequencing sample was made of peripheral blood. CDR3 nucleotides: TGTGCCAGTAGTATAGATAGGGGACAGATCTATGGCTACACCTTC. It specifies CASSIDRGQIYGYTF.